Below, one T cell receptor (beta chain) is given with its context. Data came from immunoSEQ multiplex PCR; TCRdb stores just in-frame clones and leaves some out. The profile covers 150,000 to 200,000 clones, with roughly 88% appearing a single time and approximately 1.8% taken by the ten largest. The sample comes from a study of control samples from healthy donors and cancer patients. Trimming took 2 bases from V and 7 from J, leaving 20 bases between them. Germline CDR1 MNHEY, CDR2 SVGAGI. This CDR3 is 16 amino acids long. The source material was blood. The rearrangement joins TRBV6-5 to TRBJ1-2; tentative D call: TRBD1 (6 bases). The TCR sequence derives from a man between 18 and 35 years old in good health. Written as DNA, the CDR3 is TGTGCCAGCAGTTACAGGGCCAGTTACCTAGGGGGTGGCTACACCTTC. Protein product: CASSYRASYLGGGYTF.